Below are 23 T cell receptor beta chains sequenced from a single sample in a study of T cell clonality in common variable immunodeficiency. Produced via immunoSEQ multiplex PCR; TCRdb's table is partial and in-frame only. The sample has tens of thousands of clones, none seen only once. Sequences were obtained from peripheral blood mononuclear cells. All receptors derive from a person aged 18-70 years in good health.

This clone was observed many times. The read finishes 3 residues shy of the CDR3 end, and the germline J gene is used to complete it. The chain links TRBV6-2 or TRBV6-3 to TRBJ1-1; D is uncertain. This CDR3 region has 12 residues. Per germline, CDR1 MNHEY and CDR2 SVGEGT. V was pared by 1 base and J by 4 bases, with 4 bases between. The CDR3 region is CASSYFSTEAFF. CDR3 DNA, as far as it was read: TGTGCCAGCAGTTACTTTAGCACTGAA.

This clone has ten or more counts. The CDR3 end falls 3 residues outside the read, so it is completed with the germline J gene. V usage is TRBV28 and J usage is TRBJ2-1; 7 positions agree with TRBD2. The germline V gene encodes CDR1 MDHEN and CDR2 SYDVKM. V shed 8 bases and J 6 bases; nucleotides not matched to a gene: 16. This CDR3 has 16 residues. Incomplete CDR3 DNA: TGTGCCAGCGCCTTCGGGACCGGACTAGGTCCCAATGAG. Translated, it gives CASAFGTGLGPNE. The whole CDR3 is CASAFGTGLGPNEQFF.

This clone was seen many times. The CDR3 is CSARPLVGGSSYNEQFF. The DNA read from the CDR3 is TGCAGTGCTAGGCCCCTGGTGGGCGGGAGCTCCTACAATGAG. The V and J genes are TRBV20-1 and TRBJ2-1; the match to TRBD2 covers 7 bases. The CDR3 goes on 3 residues after the read ends, and that part is filled in from the germline J gene. Trimming at V came to 3 bases and at J to 0 bases, leaving 11 bases not matched to a gene. CDR3 size: 17 residues. Germline V gene lookup returns CDR1 DFQATT and CDR2 SNEGSKA (reference sequence).

This clone is labeled medium-sized (0.01 to 0.1%). The CDR3 end is not reached by the read, which stops 3 residues before it; the germline J gene fills it in. V gene TRBV2 combines with J gene TRBJ1-5; TRBD1 matches 7 bases. V lost 9 bases to trimming and J lost 1 base; unmatched junction nucleotides: 3. This CDR3 has 13 amino acids. Germline values: CDR1 SNHLY, CDR2 FYNNEI. CDR3 residues: CASATGSNQPQHF. The sequenced part of the CDR3 DNA is TGTGCCAGTGCGACAGGGAGCAATCAGCCC. Using reference TRBV2 and TRBJ1-5 for the parts outside the CDR3, the full variable domain is EPEVTQTPSHQVTQMGQEVILRCVPISNHLYFYWYRQILGQKVEFLVSFYNNEISEKSEIFDDQFSVERPDGSNFTLKIRSTKLEDSAMYFCASATGSNQPQHFGDGTRLSIL.

This clone has only a few counts. The CDR3 end falls 3 residues outside the read, so it is completed with the germline J gene. The chain combines TRBV19 with TRBJ2-3; D may correspond to TRBD1 or TRBD2 (5 bases each). There are 15 residues in the CDR3. Germline CDR1 LNHDA, CDR2 SQIVND (reference sequence). The CDR3 here is CASSIRQREKETQYF. The sequenced part of the CDR3 DNA is TGTGCCAGTAGTATAAGACAGAGGGAGAAAGAGACG.

The table lists this clone with a few counts. A read error may account for a junction end that differs from germline. The CDR3 end is not reached by the read, which stops 3 residues before it; the germline J gene fills it in. This CDR3 is also generated by other DNA sequences in the sample. The chain combines TRBV19 with TRBJ1-3; D is undetermined. CDR3 size: 18 residues. CDR1 is LNHDA and CDR2 is SQIVND in the germline V gene (reference sequence). CDR3 DNA, as far as it was read: TGTGCCAGTAGTATAATCCCCCCGACACGGCTCTCTGGAAACACT. Amino acids: CASSIIPPTRLSGNT. The complete CDR3 reads CASSIIPPTRLSGNTIYF.

This clone was seen at least ten times. The read is 3 residues too short to cover the CDR3 end, so that end is filled in from the germline J gene. The chain combines TRBV13 with TRBJ2-6; D might be TRBD1 (6 bases). This CDR3 contains 15 residues. The V gene's germline CDR1 is PRHDT and CDR2 FYEKMQ (reference sequence). The V gene lost 5 bases and the J gene lost 2 bases, with 10 bases spanning the gap. The part of the CDR3 DNA that was read is TGTGCCAGCAGCACCGACAGGCCTGGGGCCAACGTC. Protein sequence: CASSTDRPGANV. In full, the CDR3 is CASSTDRPGANVLTF.

In its sample, this clone was seen many times. Sequencing ends 3 residues short of the CDR3 end; the germline J gene provides the rest. The V gene is TRBV20-1, the J gene TRBJ1-1, with D perhaps TRBD1 (6 bases). This CDR3 has 15 amino acids. Trimming shortened V by 4 bases and J by 5 bases, and 20 bases separated the two germline ends. Germline V gene data show CDR1 as DFQATT and CDR2 as SNEGSKA (reference sequence). The sequenced part of the CDR3 DNA is TGCAGTGCTAAGGGGGTCCCCAATAGAGGGACTGAA. Amino acids: CSAKGVPNRGTE. The complete CDR3 sequence is CSAKGVPNRGTEAFF.

This clone was counted at least ten times. The sequenced fragment ends 3 residues before the CDR3 boundary, so the rest is inferred from the germline J gene. This sequence joins TRBV20-1 and TRBJ2-7; 15 bases line up with TRBD2. This CDR3 has 15 residues. Germline V gene sequence: CDR1 DFQATT, CDR2 SNEGSKA (reference sequence). With 6 bases clipped from V and 1 base from J, the junction kept 4 bases outside the gene matches. CDR3 sequence reads: CSAGLAGGLSYEQYF. The DNA read from the CDR3 is TGCAGTGCAGGACTAGCGGGAGGGCTTTCCTACGAG.

About this clone: One junction end does not reproduce the germline sequence, and a read error may be involved. This CDR3 is also generated by other DNA sequences in the sample. CDR3 amino acids: CASSAGLPSYEQYF. The sequenced part of the CDR3 DNA is TGCGCCAGTAGTGCCGGACTGCCGTCCTACGAG. The rearrangement joins TRBV19 to TRBJ2-7; weak D call: TRBD2 (5 bases). The read stops 3 residues short of the end of the CDR3; the missing end is completed from the germline J gene. This CDR3 region has 14 residues. The germline CDR1 and CDR2 sequences are LNHDA and SQIVND (reference sequence).

This clone was found many times. The read ends 3 residues before the CDR3 terminus; that terminus is restored from the germline J gene. The V call is TRBV5-1, the J call TRBJ1-3; D unclear. CDR3 length equals 16 residues. CDR1 SGHRS and CDR2 YFSETQ come from the germline V gene. The V and J ends lost 0 bases and 0 bases respectively, with 10 bases between them. The sequenced CDR3 bases are TGCGCCAGCAGCTTGGATTTGCAGGCCTCTGGAAACACC. It translates to CASSLDLQASGNT. From start to end, the CDR3 is CASSLDLQASGNTIYF.

Ten or more counts support this clone. The read ends 3 residues shy of where the CDR3 ends; the end is completed using the germline J gene. The chain has TRBV12-3 or TRBV12-4 and TRBJ1-1; TRBD1 agrees at 9 bases. This CDR3 has 14 amino acids. Trimming cost V 6 bases and J 7 bases; bases outside gene matches: 9. The CDR3 bases that were read are TGTGCCAGCAGGTTGGGACAGGGAGGGAGTGAA. It specifies CASRLGQGGSE. The CDR3, in full, reads CASRLGQGGSEAFF.

This clone was seen more than once but under ten times. The read falls 3 residues short of the CDR3 end, and the missing part is taken from the germline J gene. The rearrangement uses TRBV19 and TRBJ2-3, with a possible D match to TRBD1 (5 bases). The germline V gene encodes CDR1 LNHDA and CDR2 SQIVND (reference sequence). This CDR3 has 12 residues. The CDR3 spells CASSQGLETQYF. The CDR3 bases that were read are TGTGCCAGTAGCCAGGGCCTAGAGACG.

This clone was observed at least ten times. The CDR3 is cut off 3 residues early in the read; its end comes from the germline J gene. This rearrangement joins TRBV19 to TRBJ1-2; 9 nucleotides agree with TRBD1. The CDR3 totals 16 residues. Trimming took 5 bases from V and 1 from J; bases not matched to a gene: 8. Germline assignment: CDR1 LNHDA and CDR2 SQIVND (reference sequence). CDR3 DNA (partial): TGTGCCAGTAGTGCCGGACAGGGGACTATTAACTATGGC. Amino acids: CASSAGQGTINYG. In full, the CDR3 reads CASSAGQGTINYGYTF. Together with reference TRBV19 and TRBJ1-2, the CDR3 gives the full variable domain: DGGITQSPKYLFRKEGQNVTLSCEQNLNHDAMYWYRQDPGQGLRLIYYSQIVNDFQKGDIAEGYSVSREKKESFPLTVTSAQKNPTAFYLCASSAGQGTINYGYTFGSGTRLTVV.

This clone was observed many times. With the read ending 3 residues before the CDR3 end, the germline J gene is used to fill in that end. The chain employs TRBV7-2 and TRBJ1-1; TRBD1 might be the D (5 bases). The CDR3 runs to 13 residues. The germline gives CDR1 SGHTA, CDR2 FQGNSA. CDR3 sequence: CASSLIGRAGAFF. CDR3 bases read: TGTGCCAGCAGCTTAATAGGCAGGGCCGGA.

On this clone: The read halts 3 residues ahead of the CDR3 end, with the missing end drawn from the germline J gene. The chain uses TRBV11-2 and TRBJ1-3; D is uncertain. The CDR3 has 15 residues. CDR1 SGHAT and CDR2 FQNNGV come from the germline V gene. V was clipped by 5 bases and J by 1 base, with 12 bases between them. The sequenced CDR3 bases are TGTGCCAGCAGCGACCCGCGGGGTTCTGGAAACACC. Translated, it gives CASSDPRGSGNT. The CDR3, in full, reads CASSDPRGSGNTIYF.

This clone was detected ten times or more. Read sequence stops 3 residues before the CDR3 end, and the germline J gene provides the missing end. The genes are TRBV7-3 and TRBJ2-7; 10 nucleotides match TRBD1. The V gene's germline CDR1 is SGHTA and CDR2 FQGTGA. This CDR3 comprises 14 residues. J lost 4 bases, V lost 5 bases, and 5 bases had no gene match. The DNA read from the CDR3 is TGTGCCAGCAGCCCCAGACAGGGGGCGTACGAG. Its protein is CASSPRQGAYE. From start to end, the CDR3 is CASSPRQGAYEQYF.

This clone has more than one count but fewer than ten. The part of the CDR3 DNA that was read is TGTGCCAGCTCACCACCAGCAAGAAATGAG. Translation gives CASSPPARNE. The whole CDR3 reads CASSPPARNEQFF. J is TRBJ2-1 and V is TRBV18, with no clear D. The CDR3 end lies 3 residues beyond the end of the read and is filled in from the germline J gene. CDR3 size: 13 residues. CDR1 and CDR2 from the germline V gene are KGHSH and LQKENI. Between the trimmed V and J ends, which lost 0 bases and 7 bases, there was a span of 7 bases.

In this sample, this clone turned up a few times. The covered CDR3 bases are TGCGCCAGCAGCTTGGAAGGCGGGAGGGGGCTGCATGAG. Translated: CASSLEGGRGLHE. The CDR3 in its entirety is CASSLEGGRGLHEQFF. This chain joins TRBV5-1 and TRBJ2-1, with TRBD2 matching 9 bases. The CDR3 is cut off 3 residues early in the read; its end comes from the germline J gene. The junction had 9 bases not matched to a gene; V was cut back by 0 bases and J by 8 bases. The CDR3 runs 16 residues. In germline, CDR1 is SGHRS, CDR2 YFSETQ. Looking up the rest from reference TRBV5-1 and TRBJ2-1 gives the full variable domain: KAGVTQTPRYLIKTRGQQVTLSCSPISGHRSVSWYQQTPGQGLQFLFEYFSETQRNKGNFPGRFSGRQFSNSRSEMNVSTLELGDSALYLCASSLEGGRGLHEQFFGPGTRLTVL.

This clone was recorded at least ten times. Read data end 3 residues before the CDR3 end; the end is taken from the germline J gene. This chain connects TRBV5-1 to TRBJ2-5; 7 bases are shared with TRBD1. CDR3 length: 15 residues. In germline, CDR1 is SGHRS, CDR2 YFSETQ. J was trimmed by 2 bases and V by 2 bases; bases with no gene match: 6. The CDR3 sequence: CASSFAGTVQETQYF. The sequenced CDR3 bases are TGCGCCAGCAGCTTCGCCGGGACAGTGCAAGAGACC.

This clone was seen more than once but under ten times. The CDR3 bases that were read are TGTGCCAGCGGCCCCGGCCCCCGACAGACG. Its protein product is CASGPGPRQT. The full-length CDR3 reads as CASGPGPRQTQYF. The chain has TRBV7-9 and TRBJ2-3; tentative D call: TRBD1 (5 bases). Coverage ceases 3 residues before the CDR3 finishes, and the germline J gene fills in the end. There are 13 residues in the CDR3. Germline lookup yields CDR1 SEHNR and CDR2 FQNEAQ (reference sequence).

The sample holds many counts of this clone. The read terminates 3 residues ahead of where the CDR3 ends, so the germline J gene completes it. The V call is TRBV5-4, the J call TRBJ2-4, with D uncertain. Looked up from germline, CDR1 is SGHNT and CDR2 is YYREEE (reference sequence). Between the trimmed V and J ends, which lost 2 bases and 5 bases, there was a span of 14 bases. The CDR3 extends over 15 amino acids. The sequenced CDR3 bases are TGTGCCAGCAGCTTTGGGTCCCCGGGTCAAAACATT. Translating gives CASSFGSPGQNI. The entire CDR3 sequence reads CASSFGSPGQNIQYF.

In regard to this clone: The CDR3 extends 3 residues past the end of the read, so its final part is completed from the germline J gene. This chain uses TRBV18 with TRBJ1-2, with D tentatively TRBD1 (5 bases). Looked up from germline, CDR1 is KGHSH and CDR2 is LQKENI. This CDR3 comprises 13 residues. CDR3 sequence reads: CASSPRDSYDYTF. CDR3 DNA, as far as it was read: TGTGCCAGCTCACCAAGGGACTCCTACGAC.